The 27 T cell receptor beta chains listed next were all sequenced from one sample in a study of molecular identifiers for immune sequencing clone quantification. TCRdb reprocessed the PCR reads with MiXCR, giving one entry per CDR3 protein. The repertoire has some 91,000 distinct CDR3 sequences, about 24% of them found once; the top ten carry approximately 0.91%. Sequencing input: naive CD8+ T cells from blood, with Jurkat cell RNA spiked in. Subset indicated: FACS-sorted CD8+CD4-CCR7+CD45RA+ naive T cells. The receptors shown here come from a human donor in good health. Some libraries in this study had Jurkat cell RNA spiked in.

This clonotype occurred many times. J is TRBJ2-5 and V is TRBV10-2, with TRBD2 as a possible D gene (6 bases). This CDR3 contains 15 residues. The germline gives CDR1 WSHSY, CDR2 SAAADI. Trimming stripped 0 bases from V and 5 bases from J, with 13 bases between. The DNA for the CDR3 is TGCGCCAGCAGTGAGTCTGGTAGCGGAGGGGAGACCCAGTACTTC. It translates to CASSESGSGGETQYF.

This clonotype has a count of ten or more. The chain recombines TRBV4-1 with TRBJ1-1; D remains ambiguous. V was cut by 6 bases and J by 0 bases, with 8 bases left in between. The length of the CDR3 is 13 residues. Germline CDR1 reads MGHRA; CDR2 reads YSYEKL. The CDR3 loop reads CASSLMMNTEAFF. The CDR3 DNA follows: TGCGCCAGCAGTTTGATGATGAACACTGAAGCTTTCTTT.

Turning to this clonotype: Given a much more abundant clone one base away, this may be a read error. CDR3 nucleotide sequence: TGCGCCAGCAGCCAATCCAGGGCCCGATTACCGAACGCTGAAGCTTTCTTT. This gives the protein CASSQSRARLPNAEAFF. The chain carries TRBV4-3 and TRBJ1-1; D is possibly TRBD1 (5 bases). CDR1 and CDR2 (germline): LGHNA, YSLEER. This CDR3 spans 17 amino acids.

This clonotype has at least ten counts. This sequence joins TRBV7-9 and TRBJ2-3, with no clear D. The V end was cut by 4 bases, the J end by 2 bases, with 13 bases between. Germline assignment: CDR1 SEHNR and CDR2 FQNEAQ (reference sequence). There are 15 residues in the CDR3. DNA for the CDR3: TGTGCCAGCAGCTCCGGAACGTCCACCACAGATACGCAGTATTTT. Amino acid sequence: CASSSGTSTTDTQYF.

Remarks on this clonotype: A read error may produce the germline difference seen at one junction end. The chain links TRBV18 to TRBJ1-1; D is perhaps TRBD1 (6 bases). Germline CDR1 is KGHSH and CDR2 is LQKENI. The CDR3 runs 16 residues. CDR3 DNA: TGTGCCAGCTCAACACCGACGTTGGGGGCAGGCACTGAAGCTTTCTTT. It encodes CASSTPTLGAGTEAFF.

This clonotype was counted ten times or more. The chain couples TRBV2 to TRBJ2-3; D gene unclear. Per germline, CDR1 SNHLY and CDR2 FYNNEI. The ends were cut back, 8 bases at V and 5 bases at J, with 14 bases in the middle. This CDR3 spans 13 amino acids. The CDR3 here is CASLGPSEDTQYF. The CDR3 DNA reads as TGTGCCAGCTTGGGTCCTAGTGAAGATACGCAGTATTTT.

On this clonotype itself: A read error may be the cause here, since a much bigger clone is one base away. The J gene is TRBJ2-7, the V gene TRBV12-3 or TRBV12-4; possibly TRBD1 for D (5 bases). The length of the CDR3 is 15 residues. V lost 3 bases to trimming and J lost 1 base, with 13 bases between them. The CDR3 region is CASSFWTRGSYEQYF. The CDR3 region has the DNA TGTGCCAGCAGTTTTTGGACAAGAGGTTCCTACGAGCAGTACTTC.

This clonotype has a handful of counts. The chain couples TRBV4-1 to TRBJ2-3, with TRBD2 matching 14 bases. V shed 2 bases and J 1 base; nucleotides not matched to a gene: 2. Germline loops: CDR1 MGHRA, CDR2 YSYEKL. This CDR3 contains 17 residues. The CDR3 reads CASSQWGLAGGTDTQYF. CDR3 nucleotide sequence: TGCGCCAGCAGCCAATGGGGACTAGCGGGGGGCACAGATACGCAGTATTTT.

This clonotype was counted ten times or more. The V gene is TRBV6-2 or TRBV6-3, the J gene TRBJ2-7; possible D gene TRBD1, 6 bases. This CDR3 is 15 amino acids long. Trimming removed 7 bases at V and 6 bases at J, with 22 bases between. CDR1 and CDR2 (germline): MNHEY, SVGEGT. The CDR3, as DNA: TGTGCCAGCAATGAGCCCCGGGACACCTTCGTCGAGCAGTACTTC. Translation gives CASNEPRDTFVEQYF.

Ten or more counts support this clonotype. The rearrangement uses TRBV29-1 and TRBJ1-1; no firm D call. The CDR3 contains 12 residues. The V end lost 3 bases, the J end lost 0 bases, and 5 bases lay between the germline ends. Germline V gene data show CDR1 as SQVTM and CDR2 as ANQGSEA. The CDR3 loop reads CSVDRLNTEAFF. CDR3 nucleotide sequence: TGCAGCGTTGACCGTCTGAACACTGAAGCTTTCTTT.

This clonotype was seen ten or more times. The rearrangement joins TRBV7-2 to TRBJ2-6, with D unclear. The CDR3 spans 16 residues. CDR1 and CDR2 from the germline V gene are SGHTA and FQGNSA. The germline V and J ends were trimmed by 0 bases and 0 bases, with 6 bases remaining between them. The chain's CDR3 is CASSLAVYSGANVLTF. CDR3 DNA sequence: TGTGCCAGCAGCTTAGCCGTTTACTCTGGGGCCAACGTCCTGACTTTC.

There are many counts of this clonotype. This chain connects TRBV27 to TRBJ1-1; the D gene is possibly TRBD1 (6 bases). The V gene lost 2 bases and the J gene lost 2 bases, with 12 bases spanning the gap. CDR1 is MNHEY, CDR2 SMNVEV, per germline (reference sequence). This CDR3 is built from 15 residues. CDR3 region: CASSLVGGHNTEAFF. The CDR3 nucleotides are TGTGCCAGCAGTTTAGTGGGGGGCCATAACACTGAAGCTTTCTTT.

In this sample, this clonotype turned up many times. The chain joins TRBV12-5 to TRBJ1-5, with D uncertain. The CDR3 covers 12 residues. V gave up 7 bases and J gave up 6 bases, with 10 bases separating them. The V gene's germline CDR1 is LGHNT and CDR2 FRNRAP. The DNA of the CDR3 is TGTGCTAGTGCCTACGCGGGTCAGCCCCAGCATTTT. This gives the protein CASAYAGQPQHF.

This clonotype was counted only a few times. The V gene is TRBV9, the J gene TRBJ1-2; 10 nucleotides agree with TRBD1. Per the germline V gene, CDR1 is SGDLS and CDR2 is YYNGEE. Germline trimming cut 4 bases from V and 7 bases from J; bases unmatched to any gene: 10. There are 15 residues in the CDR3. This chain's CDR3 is CASSPTADRGPGYTF. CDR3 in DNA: TGTGCCAGCAGCCCAACCGCCGACAGGGGGCCTGGCTACACCTTC. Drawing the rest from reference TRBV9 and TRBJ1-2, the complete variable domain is DSGVTQTPKHLITATGQRVTLRCSPRSGDLSVYWYQQSLDQGLQFLIQYYNGEERAKGNILERFSAQQFPDLHSELNLSSLELGDSALYFCASSPTADRGPGYTFGSGTRLTVV.

The CDR3 DNA is TGTGCCGGGCTCTCGAGCAACGAGCAGTACTTC. The encoded protein is CAGLSSNEQYF. The chain has TRBV2 and TRBJ2-7; D call uncertain. This CDR3 comprises 11 residues. Looked up from germline, CDR1 is SNHLY and CDR2 is FYNNEI. V was shortened by 11 bases and J by 5 bases, with 13 bases between the two germline ends. Drawing the rest from reference TRBV2 and TRBJ2-7, the complete variable domain is EPEVTQTPSHQVTQMGQEVILRCVPISNHLYFYWYRQILGQKVEFLVSFYNNEISEKSEIFDDQFSVERPDGSNFTLKIRSTKLEDSAMYFCAGLSSNEQYFGPGTRLTVT.

CDR3 protein: CASSSGLAGVNQETQYF. The DNA of the CDR3 is TGTGCCAGCAGTTCGGGACTAGCGGGGGTCAATCAAGAGACCCAGTACTTC. The gene calls are TRBV6-2 or TRBV6-3 and TRBJ2-5, with 14 bases matching TRBD2. The CDR3 has 17 residues. J lost 2 bases, V lost 4 bases, and 6 bases had no gene match. Germline V lookup: CDR1 MNHEY, CDR2 SVGEGT.

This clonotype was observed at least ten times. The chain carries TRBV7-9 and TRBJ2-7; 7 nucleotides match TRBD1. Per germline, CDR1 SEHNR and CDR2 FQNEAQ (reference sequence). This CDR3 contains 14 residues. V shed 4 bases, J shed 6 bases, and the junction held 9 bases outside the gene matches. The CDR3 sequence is CASSSLDDRAEQYF. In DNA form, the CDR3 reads TGTGCCAGCAGCTCCTTAGATGACAGGGCCGAGCAGTACTTC. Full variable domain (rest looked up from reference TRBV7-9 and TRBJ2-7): DTGVSQNPRHKITKRGQNVTFRCDPISEHNRLYWYRQTLGQGPEFLTYFQNEAQLEKSRLLSDRFSAERPKGSFSTLEIQRTEQGDSAMYLCASSSLDDRAEQYFGPGTRLTVT.

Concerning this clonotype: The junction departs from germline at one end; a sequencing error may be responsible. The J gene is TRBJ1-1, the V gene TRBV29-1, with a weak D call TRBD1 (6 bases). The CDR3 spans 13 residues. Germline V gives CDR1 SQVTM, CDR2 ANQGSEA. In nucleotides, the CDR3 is TGCAGCGCCCCGGGACACCCGAACACTGACGCTTTCTTT. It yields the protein CSAPGHPNTDAFF.

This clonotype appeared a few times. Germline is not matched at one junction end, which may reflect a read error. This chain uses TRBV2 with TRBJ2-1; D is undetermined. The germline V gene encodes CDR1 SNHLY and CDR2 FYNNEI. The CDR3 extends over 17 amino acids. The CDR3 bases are TGTGCCAGCAGTGAAGCGTCGTTGGGCGTCTCCTGCAATGAGCAGTTCTTC. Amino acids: CASSEASLGVSCNEQFF.

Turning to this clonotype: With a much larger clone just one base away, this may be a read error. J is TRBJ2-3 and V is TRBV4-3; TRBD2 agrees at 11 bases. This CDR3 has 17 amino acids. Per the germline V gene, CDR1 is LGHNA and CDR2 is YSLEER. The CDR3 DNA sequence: TGCGCCAGCCGCCAATCGGGACTAGCGGAAAGCACAGATACGCAGTATTTT. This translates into CASRQSGLAESTDTQYF.

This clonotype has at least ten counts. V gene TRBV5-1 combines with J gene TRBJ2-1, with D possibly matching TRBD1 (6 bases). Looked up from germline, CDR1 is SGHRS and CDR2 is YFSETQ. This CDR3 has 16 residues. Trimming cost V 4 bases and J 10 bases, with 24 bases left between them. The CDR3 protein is CASSPFALGDIGEQFF. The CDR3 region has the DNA TGCGCCAGCAGCCCCTTCGCCCTAGGGGACATCGGGGAGCAGTTCTTC.

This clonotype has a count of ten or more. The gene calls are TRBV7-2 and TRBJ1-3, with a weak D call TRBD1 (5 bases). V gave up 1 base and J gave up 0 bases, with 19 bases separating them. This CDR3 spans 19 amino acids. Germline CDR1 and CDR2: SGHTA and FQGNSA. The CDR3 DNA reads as TGTGCCAGCAGCTTAGGATGGTACGACAGCGCCTACTCTGGAAACACCATATATTTT. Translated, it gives CASSLGWYDSAYSGNTIYF.

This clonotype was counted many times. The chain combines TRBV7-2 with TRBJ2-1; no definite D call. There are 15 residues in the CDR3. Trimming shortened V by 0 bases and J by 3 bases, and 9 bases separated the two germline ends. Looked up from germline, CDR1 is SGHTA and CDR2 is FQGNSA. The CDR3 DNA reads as TGTGCCAGCAGCTTAGCTAGCTACAGCTACAATGAGCAGTTCTTC. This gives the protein CASSLASYSYNEQFF.

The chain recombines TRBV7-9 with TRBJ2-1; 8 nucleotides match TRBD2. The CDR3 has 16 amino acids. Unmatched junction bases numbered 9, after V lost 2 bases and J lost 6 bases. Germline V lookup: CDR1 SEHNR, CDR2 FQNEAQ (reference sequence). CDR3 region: CASSLLDVGTSNEQFF. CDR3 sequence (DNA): TGTGCCAGCAGCTTACTGGACGTCGGGACTAGCAATGAGCAGTTCTTC.

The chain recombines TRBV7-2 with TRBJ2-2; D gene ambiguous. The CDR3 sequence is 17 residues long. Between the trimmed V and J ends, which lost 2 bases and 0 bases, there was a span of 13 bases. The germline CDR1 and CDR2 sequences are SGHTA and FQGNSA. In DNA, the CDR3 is TGTGCCAGCAGCTTAAAGGAAGGCGGACCGAACACCGGGGAGCTGTTTTTT. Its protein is CASSLKEGGPNTGELFF.

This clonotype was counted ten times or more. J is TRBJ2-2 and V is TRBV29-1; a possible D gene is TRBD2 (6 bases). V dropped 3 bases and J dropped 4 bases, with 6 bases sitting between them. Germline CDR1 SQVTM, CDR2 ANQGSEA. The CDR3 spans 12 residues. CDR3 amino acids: CSVEGGTGELFF. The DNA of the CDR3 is TGCAGCGTTGAGGGGGGCACCGGGGAGCTGTTTTTT.

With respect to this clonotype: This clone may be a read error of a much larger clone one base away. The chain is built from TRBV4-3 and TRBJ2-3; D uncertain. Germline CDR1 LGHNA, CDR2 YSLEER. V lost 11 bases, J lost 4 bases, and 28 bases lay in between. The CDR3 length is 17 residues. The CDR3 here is CAPTAARCGALADTQYF. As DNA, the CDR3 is TGCGCCCCTACCGCCGCCAGGTGCGGAGCCCTCGCAGATACGCAGTATTTT.